This T cell receptor beta chain was sequenced in a study of T cells in Graves' hyperthyroidism and ophthalmopathy. Study overall: The authors collected peripheral blood at initial diagnosis, before any treatment.

Notes on the study in general: The blood repertoire included most of the expanded thyroid clonotypes above 0.001.

Amplification of TCR beta CDR3 regions used RNA as the template. Using the HTBI primer set, a first-round RT-PCR was run on the TCR CDR3. Each CDR3 protein gets one entry after TCRdb re-called the multiplex PCR reads with MiXCR. Of some 560,000 distinct CDR3 sequences listed, about a sixth are singletons. Trimming stripped 0 bases from V and 4 bases from J, with 9 bases between. The CDR3 runs to 14 residues. The germline V gene encodes CDR1 KGHSH and CDR2 LQKENI. At least ten counts were recorded for this clonotype. Its antigen is not identified. This sequence originates from a woman aged 30 to 39 with Graves' hyperthyroidism. This chain joins TRBV18 and TRBJ1-1; D is ambiguous. Sequencing was carried out using blood. In DNA form, the CDR3 reads TGTGCCAGCTCACCACCGTCCGTGCCCACTGAAGCTTTCTTT. Its protein product is CASSPPSVPTEAFF. Supplemented by reference TRBV18 and TRBJ1-1, the full variable domain reads NAGVMQNPRHLVRRRGQEARLRCSPMKGHSHVYWYRQLPEEGLKFMVYLQKENIIDESGMPKERFSAEFPKEGPSILRIQQVVRGDSAAYFCASSPPSVPTEAFFGQGTRLTVV.